Below, 4 T cell receptor beta chains from the same sample are listed, as sequenced in a study of blood T cell repertoires in COVID-19. TCRdb keeps only in-frame clones here, not all; method: immunoSEQ multiplex PCR. This sample yields 130,000 to 150,000 clones, of which 80% to 90% are seen a single time; more than 4% belongs to the top ten. Sample: peripheral blood. These receptors all stem from a woman aged 35 to 49 with acute or convalescent COVID-19.

V and J are TRBV7-8 and TRBJ2-5; TRBD2 might be the D (6 bases). Germline V gene lookup returns CDR1 SGHVS and CDR2 FQNEAQ. V shed 2 bases and J shed 4 bases, with 11 bases lying between them. This CDR3 is 14 amino acids long. As DNA, the CDR3 is TGTGCCAGCAGCTTACTCCAGGGAGGAGAGACCCAGTACTTC. It translates to CASSLLQGGETQYF.

This clone occurred once. J is TRBJ1-1 and V is TRBV29-1; D may be TRBD1 (5 bases). The germline CDR1 and CDR2 sequences are SQVTM and ANQGSEA. The CDR3 extends over 15 amino acids. V gave up 3 bases and J gave up 1 base, with 15 bases separating them. CDR3 in DNA: TGCAGCGTTGATGGCCGGGGGTGGGCGAACACTGAAGCTTTCTTT. Residues: CSVDGRGWANTEAFF.

The chain uses TRBV7-8 and TRBJ1-1; D not certain. V was cut by 6 bases and J by 10 bases, with 24 bases left in between. CDR3 length equals 15 residues. Germline lookup yields CDR1 SGHVS and CDR2 FQNEAQ. The CDR3 DNA follows: TGTGCCAGCAGTTCCGGCTGGAGGGAGGGAGAAAGAGCTTTCTTT. It translates to CASSSGWREGERAFF.

V is TRBV2 and J is TRBJ2-3; D may be TRBD2 (5 bases). The CDR3 loop spans 14 amino acids. The germline V gene encodes CDR1 SNHLY and CDR2 FYNNEI. Deletions cut 3 bases from V and 2 bases from J, with 9 bases between. The CDR3, as DNA: TGTGCCAGCAGTGAGAGGACTCACACAGATACGCAGTATTTT. Encoded protein: CASSERTHTDTQYF.